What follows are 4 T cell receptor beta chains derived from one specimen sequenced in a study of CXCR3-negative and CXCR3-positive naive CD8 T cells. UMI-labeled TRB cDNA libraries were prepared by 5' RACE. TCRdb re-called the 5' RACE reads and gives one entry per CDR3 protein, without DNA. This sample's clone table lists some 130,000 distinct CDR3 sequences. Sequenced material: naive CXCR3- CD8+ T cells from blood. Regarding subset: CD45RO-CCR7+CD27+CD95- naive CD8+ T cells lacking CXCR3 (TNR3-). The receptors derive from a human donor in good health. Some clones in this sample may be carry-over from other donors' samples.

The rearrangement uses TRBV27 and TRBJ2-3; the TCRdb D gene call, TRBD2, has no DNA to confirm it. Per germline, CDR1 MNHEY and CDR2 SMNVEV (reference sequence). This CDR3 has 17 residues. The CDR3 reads CASSNPSSRYGTDTQYF.

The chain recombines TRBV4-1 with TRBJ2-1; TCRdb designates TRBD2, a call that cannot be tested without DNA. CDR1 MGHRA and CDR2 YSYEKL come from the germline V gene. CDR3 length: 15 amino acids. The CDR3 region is CASSLLAGLRNEQFF.

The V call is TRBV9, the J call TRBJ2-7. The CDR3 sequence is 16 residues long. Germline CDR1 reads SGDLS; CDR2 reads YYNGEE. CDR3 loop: CASSPRTETLSYEQYF.

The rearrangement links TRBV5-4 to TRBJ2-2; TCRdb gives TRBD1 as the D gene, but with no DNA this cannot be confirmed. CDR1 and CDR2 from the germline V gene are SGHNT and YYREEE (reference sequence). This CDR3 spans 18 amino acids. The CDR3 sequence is CASSLSGRGLQNTGELFF.